These 25 T cell receptor beta chains originate from one sample sequenced in a study of cytomegalovirus exposure and HLA in healthy donors. A multiplex PCR was run with 60 Vbeta primers and 13 Jbeta primers. Sequenced by immunoSEQ multiplex PCR; TCRdb stores in-frame clones only, minus some. The sample consists of fewer than 90,000 clones, about 80% of them appearing once. The specimen sequenced was PBMCs. These receptors originate from a man in his thirties or forties in good health and CMV-seropositive.

This chain links TRBV1 with TRBJ2-2; the table assigns TRBD1, which was not confirmed against the DNA. TRBV1 counts as a pseudogene. The CDR3 loop spans 18 amino acids. CDR3 sequence (DNA): TGCACCAGCAGCCAAGATCCCTTGGACAGGGTAGACACCGGGGAGCTGTTTTTT. Translated: CTSSQDPLDRVDTGELFF.

The chain joins TRBV5-6 to TRBJ2-7, with D possibly being TRBD2 (7 bases). This CDR3 is built from 12 residues. CDR1 is SGHDT and CDR2 is YYEEEE in the germline V gene. With 9 bases removed from V and 5 bases from J, the gap between germline ends came to 15 bases. In DNA, the CDR3 is TGTGCCACGGCGGGCGGGGGCCACGAGCAGTACTTC. It specifies CATAGGGHEQYF. Together with reference TRBV5-6 and TRBJ2-7, the CDR3 gives the full variable domain: DAGVTQSPTHLIKTRGQQVTLRCSPKSGHDTVSWYQQALGQGPQFIFQYYEEEERQRGNFPDRFSGHQFPNYSSELNVNALLLGDSALYLCATAGGGHEQYFGPGTRLTVT.

The chain links TRBV9 to TRBJ1-2; a weak D match, TRBD1 (5 bases). Trimming took off 4 bases at V and 8 bases at J, with 18 bases between the two ends. The germline V gene has CDR1 SGDLS and CDR2 YYNGEE. There are 14 residues in the CDR3. The CDR3 reads CASSPTGGARGYTF. The CDR3 DNA reads TGTGCCAGCAGCCCAACAGGTGGTGCACGCGGCTACACCTTC. Filled out from reference TRBV9 and TRBJ1-2, the complete variable domain reads DSGVTQTPKHLITATGQRVTLRCSPRSGDLSVYWYQQSLDQGLQFLIQYYNGEERAKGNILERFSAQQFPDLHSELNLSSLELGDSALYFCASSPTGGARGYTFGSGTRLTVV.

The CDR3 region has the DNA TGCGCCAGCAGCCACTCCGGGGGGGCGAGAGATACGCAGTATTTT. Translated, it gives CASSHSGGARDTQYF. The chain employs TRBV4-3 and TRBJ2-3, with 8 nucleotides matching TRBD2. V was clipped by 3 bases and J by 5 bases; unmatched bases: 7. Germline V lookup: CDR1 LGHNA, CDR2 YSLEER. The CDR3 totals 15 residues.

In its sample, this clone was seen many times. V gene TRBV30 combines with J gene TRBJ1-6, with no clear D. The CDR3 contains 13 residues. The V gene's germline CDR1 is GTSNPN and CDR2 SVGIG (reference sequence). V lost 4 bases, J lost 13 bases, and 17 bases lay in between. CDR3 protein: CAWTPQPTSPLHF. The CDR3 nucleotides are TGTGCCTGGACCCCCCAACCCACTTCGCCCCTCCACTTT.

This clone has more than one count but fewer than ten. V gene TRBV19 combines with J gene TRBJ1-4; 7 nucleotides line up with TRBD1. Germline assignment: CDR1 LNHDA and CDR2 SQIVND (reference sequence). The ends lost 8 bases at V and 5 bases at J; junction bases unmatched: 5. The CDR3 has 13 residues. CDR3 protein: CASGGQLNEKLFF. CDR3 nucleotide sequence: TGTGCCAGTGGGGGACAGTTGAATGAAAAACTGTTTTTT.

The rearrangement uses TRBV30 and TRBJ1-6, with TRBD1 as a possible D gene (5 bases). Germline values: CDR1 GTSNPN, CDR2 SVGIG (reference sequence). The CDR3 length is 16 residues. V lost 1 base to trimming and J lost 0 bases, with 10 bases between them. The CDR3 sequence is CAWSGGGSSYNSPLHF. As DNA, the CDR3 is TGTGCCTGGAGTGGGGGGGGGAGCTCCTATAATTCACCCCTCCACTTT.

V gene TRBV6-5 combines with J gene TRBJ2-2, with TRBD1 as a possible D gene (5 bases). Trimming took 2 bases from V and 1 from J, leaving 8 bases between them. This CDR3 has 15 residues. The germline CDR1 and CDR2 sequences are MNHEY and SVGAGI. The CDR3 here is CASSYETGNTGELFF. The CDR3 DNA is TGTGCCAGCAGTTACGAAACAGGGAACACCGGGGAGCTGTTTTTT.

The gene calls are TRBV7-9 and TRBJ2-7, with 8 bases matching TRBD1. In germline, CDR1 is SEHNR, CDR2 FQNEAQ (reference sequence). This CDR3 spans 15 amino acids. Trimming at V came to 5 bases and at J to 3 bases, leaving 9 bases not matched to a gene. The CDR3 loop reads CASSTSGTGNYEQYF. As DNA, the CDR3 is TGTGCCAGCAGCACCTCCGGGACAGGAAACTACGAGCAGTACTTC.

The chain has TRBV28 and TRBJ2-2; TRBD1 agrees at 12 bases. With 6 bases clipped from V and 9 bases from J, the junction kept 8 bases outside the gene matches. CDR3 length equals 15 residues. In germline, CDR1 is MDHEN, CDR2 SYDVKM. Written as DNA, the CDR3 is TGTGCCAGCAGCTCAGGGACAGGGGGCATGAGGGAGCTGTTTTTT. Its translation is CASSSGTGGMRELFF.

The chain couples TRBV9 to TRBJ2-1; 11 bases agree with TRBD1. V shed 0 bases and J 6 bases; nucleotides not matched to a gene: 2. The V gene's germline CDR1 is SGDLS and CDR2 YYNGEE. The CDR3 has 15 amino acids. In DNA form, the CDR3 reads TGTGCCAGCAGCGTAGTAGGACAGGGGGCCAATGAGCAGTTCTTC. Its translation is CASSVVGQGANEQFF.

The chain joins TRBV28 to TRBJ2-2; unclear D gene. The CDR3 loop spans 12 amino acids. V lost 6 bases and J lost 3, with 5 bases in between. CDR1 and CDR2 (germline): MDHEN, SYDVKM. The chain's CDR3 is CASSSDTGELFF. CDR3 bases: TGTGCCAGCAGCTCAGACACCGGGGAGCTGTTTTTT.

The chain carries TRBV6-1 and TRBJ2-7; tentatively, D is TRBD1 (6 bases). The CDR3 contains 15 residues. Trimming stripped 0 bases from V and 4 bases from J, with 13 bases between. The germline gives CDR1 MNHNS, CDR2 SASEGT. CDR3 in amino acids: CASSEAPGHQYEQYF. The CDR3 coding sequence is TGTGCCAGCAGTGAAGCCCCGGGACACCAGTACGAGCAGTACTTC.

This rearrangement joins TRBV30 to TRBJ2-3; 8 positions match TRBD2. With V trimmed by 4 bases and J by 0 bases, 6 bases remained unmatched. Germline loops: CDR1 GTSNPN, CDR2 SVGIG (reference sequence). The CDR3 consists of 15 residues. The CDR3 protein is CAWTPGGASTDTQYF. The CDR3 DNA reads TGTGCCTGGACCCCGGGGGGGGCTAGCACAGATACGCAGTATTTT.

J is TRBJ1-2 and V is TRBV11-2; possibly TRBD1 for D (6 bases). This CDR3 contains 12 residues. CDR1 is SGHAT and CDR2 is FQNNGV in the germline V gene. V dropped 6 bases and J dropped 7 bases, with 12 bases sitting between them. CDR3 amino acids: CASRKQGFGYTF. For the CDR3, the DNA is TGTGCCAGCAGGAAACAGGGTTTTGGCTACACCTTC.

The chain employs TRBV14 and TRBJ1-2; D remains ambiguous. CDR3 size: 16 residues. Between the trimmed V and J ends, which lost 4 bases and 0 bases, there was a span of 15 bases. CDR1 and CDR2 from the germline V gene are SGHDN and FVKESK. CDR3 nucleotides: TGTGCCAGCAGCCCCCGCGTACCGCTTACTAACTATGGCTACACCTTC. This translates into CASSPRVPLTNYGYTF.

The chain combines TRBV13 with TRBJ2-5; 7 bases are a match to TRBD1. Germline-derived CDR1 and CDR2 are PRHDT and FYEKMQ (reference sequence). CDR3 size: 15 residues. V was pared by 5 bases and J by 1 base, with 7 bases of the junction left unmatched. The CDR3 sequence is CASSKRQGIQETQYF. CDR3 in DNA: TGTGCCAGCAGCAAGAGACAGGGCATCCAAGAGACCCAGTACTTC.

This rearrangement joins TRBV19 to TRBJ2-7; no definite D call. The CDR3 has 13 amino acids. Deletions cut 5 bases from V and 0 bases from J, with 8 bases between. Per the germline V gene, CDR1 is LNHDA and CDR2 is SQIVND (reference sequence). CDR3 in amino acids: CASSWASSYEQYF. The CDR3 nucleotides read TGTGCCAGTAGTTGGGCCAGCTCCTACGAGCAGTACTTC.

In its sample, this clone was seen a few times. This rearrangement joins TRBV2 to TRBJ1-6; unclear D gene. The CDR3 loop spans 14 amino acids. Germline values: CDR1 SNHLY, CDR2 FYNNEI. V was trimmed by 8 bases and J by 10 bases, leaving 18 bases between them. CDR3 amino acids: CASLRSYELSPLHF. CDR3 in DNA: TGTGCCAGCCTGAGGTCATATGAATTGTCACCCCTCCACTTT.

V and J are TRBV5-1 and TRBJ2-4; D gene unclear. Trimming pared 5 bases from V and 5 bases from J, leaving 14 bases between. This CDR3 has 14 amino acids. CDR1 and CDR2 (germline): SGHRS, YFSETQ. The CDR3 spells CASSANPSENIQYF. DNA for the CDR3: TGCGCCAGCAGTGCCAACCCCTCGGAAAACATTCAGTACTTC. Combining the CDR3 with reference TRBV5-1 and TRBJ2-4 gives the whole variable domain KAGVTQTPRYLIKTRGQQVTLSCSPISGHRSVSWYQQTPGQGLQFLFEYFSETQRNKGNFPGRFSGRQFSNSRSEMNVSTLELGDSALYLCASSANPSENIQYFGAGTRLSVL.

V usage is TRBV6-1 and J usage is TRBJ1-1, with TRBD1 matching over 8 bases. The CDR3 runs 17 residues. Trimming took 4 bases from V and 6 from J; bases not matched to a gene: 16. Germline V gene sequence: CDR1 MNHNS, CDR2 SASEGT. CDR3 loop: CASSGHTGGRGDAEAFF. The CDR3 bases are TGTGCCAGCAGTGGCCACACAGGGGGGAGAGGGGATGCTGAAGCTTTCTTT.

The rearrangement uses TRBV5-6 and TRBJ1-4; 9 bases align to TRBD1. Trimming at V came to 4 bases and at J to 4 bases, leaving 5 bases not matched to a gene. The CDR3 consists of 15 residues. Germline values: CDR1 SGHDT, CDR2 YYEEEE. CDR3 sequence (DNA): TGTGCCAGCAGCACCGGACAGGGGTTTAATGAAAAACTGTTTTTT. Protein: CASSTGQGFNEKLFF.

The V gene is TRBV7-2, the J gene TRBJ2-1; 9 bases match TRBD2. Losses at the gene ends were 4 bases for V and 8 bases for J; bases not matched to a gene: 9. The CDR3 runs 15 residues. Germline V gene lookup returns CDR1 SGHTA and CDR2 FQGNSA. Here the CDR3 reads CASSYQGGGADEQFF. As DNA, the CDR3 is TGTGCCAGCAGCTATCAGGGCGGGGGGGCCGATGAGCAGTTCTTC.

This CDR3 is CASSFMGGGNNEQFF. CDR3 DNA sequence: TGCGCCAGCAGCTTTATGGGGGGTGGGAACAATGAGCAGTTCTTC. The V gene is TRBV5-1, the J gene TRBJ2-1, with D maybe TRBD2 (6 bases). The CDR3 is 15 residues long. V lost 2 bases, J lost 5 bases, and 14 bases lay in between. Looked up from germline, CDR1 is SGHRS and CDR2 is YFSETQ.

J is TRBJ2-1 and V is TRBV6-1; TRBD1 might be the D (6 bases). Germline-derived CDR1 and CDR2 are MNHNS and SASEGT. Trimming removed 4 bases from V and 8 bases from J, with 12 bases in between. The CDR3 spans 13 residues. Here the CDR3 reads CASSARQADEQFF. In DNA, the CDR3 is TGTGCCAGCAGTGCAAGACAGGCCGATGAGCAGTTCTTC.